The clone carrying this T cell receptor beta chain came up once. Its antigen is unidentified. This sample stems from a study of yellow fever vaccine responses in identical twins. General study results and limits: Twins reportedly appeared to share part of their vaccine T cell response while keeping part individual.

With 6 bases removed from V and 15 bases from J, the gap between germline ends came to 15 bases. Germline lookup yields CDR1 MRHNA and CDR2 SNTAGT. The CDR3 runs 11 residues. TCRdb re-called the RT-PCR reads with MiXCR, one entry per CDR3 protein. This sample has around 930 distinct CDR3 sequences, with 81% found just once. This TCR was recovered from a female donor who received the yellow fever vaccine. This specimen was T cells from blood (PBMCs), unsorted or a sorted subset (not recorded which), taken before or after yellow fever vaccination (not recorded which). The chain employs TRBV6-4 and TRBJ2-1; no firm D call. The CDR3 loop reads CASSDGPVWFF. CDR3 bases: TGTGCCAGCAGCGACGGCCCAGTTTGGTTCTTC.